The 21 T cell receptor beta chains reported below all come from one sample, sequenced in a study of T cell responses to AZD1222 COVID-19 vaccine. Method: immunoSEQ multiplex PCR; TCRdb's copy keeps in-frame clones and lacks some. The data show over 110,000 clones, about 92% seen once. The sample was peripheral blood, taken on day 0 of AZD1222 vaccination. The origin of the receptors is an adult in good health.

This rearrangement joins TRBV12-3 or TRBV12-4 to TRBJ1-5; no definite D call. The CDR3 has 12 residues. Deletions cut 7 bases from V and 7 bases from J, with 11 bases between. For the CDR3, the DNA is TGTGCCAGCACCGCTATAGGGCAGCCCCAGCATTTT. This sequence encodes CASTAIGQPQHF.

The rearrangement joins TRBV7-6 to TRBJ2-7, with D tentatively TRBD2 (5 bases). This CDR3 is 14 amino acids long. V lost 3 bases and J lost 2, with 11 bases in between. Germline loops: CDR1 SGHVS, CDR2 FNYEAQ. The CDR3 region is CASSLAGGAYEQYF. The CDR3 DNA is TGTGCCAGCAGCTTGGCGGGCGGAGCCTACGAGCAGTACTTC.

The chain has TRBV10-3 and TRBJ2-3, with D perhaps given as TRBD1 or TRBD2 (5 bases each). V was pared by 5 bases and J by 3 bases, with 15 bases between. This CDR3 has 15 residues. Germline V CDR1 and CDR2: ENHRY, SYGVKD. This CDR3 reads CAISPGRGSTDTQYF. The CDR3 nucleotides are TGTGCCATCAGTCCGGGGCGCGGTTCTACAGATACGCAGTATTTT.

The chain employs TRBV9 and TRBJ1-2; D call uncertain. The CDR3 runs 14 residues. Germline-derived CDR1 and CDR2 are SGDLS and YYNGEE. V shed 3 bases and J shed 4 bases, with 13 bases lying between them. Here the CDR3 reads CASSGKARPYGYTF. DNA of the CDR3: TGTGCCAGCAGCGGGAAGGCCCGCCCCTATGGCTACACCTTC. The full variable domain, in which reference TRBV9 and TRBJ1-2 provide the parts outside the CDR3, is DSGVTQTPKHLITATGQRVTLRCSPRSGDLSVYWYQQSLDQGLQFLIQYYNGEERAKGNILERFSAQQFPDLHSELNLSSLELGDSALYFCASSGKARPYGYTFGSGTRLTVV.

The chain carries TRBV2 and TRBJ1-1; TRBD1 agrees at 7 bases. This CDR3 is 19 amino acids long. The ends lost 1 base at V and 3 bases at J; junction bases unmatched: 17. The germline V gene has CDR1 SNHLY and CDR2 FYNNEI. This CDR3 is CASSEGSLRRGGGDTEAFF. CDR3 in DNA: TGTGCCAGCAGTGAAGGATCCCTCCGGAGGGGAGGGGGCGACACTGAAGCTTTCTTT. Supplemented by reference TRBV2 and TRBJ1-1, the full variable domain reads EPEVTQTPSHQVTQMGQEVILRCVPISNHLYFYWYRQILGQKVEFLVSFYNNEISEKSEIFDDQFSVERPDGSNFTLKIRSTKLEDSAMYFCASSEGSLRRGGGDTEAFFGQGTRLTVV.

The chain couples TRBV5-5 to TRBJ1-6, with a weak D call TRBD1 (6 bases). This CDR3 has 17 residues. Germline CDR1 reads SGHKS; CDR2 reads YYEKEE (reference sequence). V was cut by 0 bases and J by 9 bases, with 19 bases left in between. CDR3 coding DNA: TGTGCCAGCAGCTTGGCCGATTCGGGACACGGAGGTTCACCCCTCCACTTT. Protein product: CASSLADSGHGGSPLHF.

The chain carries TRBV11-3 and TRBJ2-1, with TRBD2 matching 16 bases. Trimming at V came to 4 bases and at J to 9 bases, leaving 6 bases not matched to a gene. Germline V gene data show CDR1 as SGHNT and CDR2 as YENEEA. The CDR3 is made up of 16 amino acids. CDR3 sequence reads: CASSSGLAGGRSEQFF. The CDR3 region has the DNA TGTGCCAGCAGCTCGGGACTAGCGGGAGGGCGGAGTGAGCAGTTCTTC.

On this clone itself: This sample also contains other DNA sequences that code for the same CDR3. This rearrangement joins TRBV5-4 to TRBJ2-7; D gene uncertain. Germline loops: CDR1 SGHNT, CDR2 YYREEE (reference sequence). This CDR3 has 11 residues. The germline V and J ends were trimmed by 3 bases and 2 bases, with 3 bases remaining between them. The CDR3 is CASSSAYEQYF. In nucleotides, the CDR3 is TGTGCCAGCAGCTCCGCCTACGAGCAGTACTTC.

V and J are TRBV10-3 and TRBJ1-1, with D possibly being TRBD1 (5 bases). The CDR3 extends over 13 amino acids. V was pared by 2 bases and J by 3 bases, with 7 bases between. Germline values: CDR1 ENHRY, CDR2 SYGVKD. CDR3 loop: CAISERDDTEAFF. CDR3 sequence (DNA): TGTGCCATCAGTGAGCGGGACGACACTGAAGCTTTCTTT.

The rearrangement joins TRBV5-1 to TRBJ1-1; no clear D gene. The CDR3 is 14 amino acids. The V gene's germline CDR1 is SGHRS and CDR2 YFSETQ. Trimming took off 0 bases at V and 4 bases at J, with 10 bases between the two ends. CDR3 sequence: CASSLGHPSTEAFF. As DNA, the CDR3 is TGCGCCAGCAGCTTGGGACACCCCAGCACTGAAGCTTTCTTT.

This clone occurred once. J is TRBJ2-7 and V is TRBV4-2; no definite D call. Looked up from germline, CDR1 is LGHNA and CDR2 is YNFKEQ. V was pared by 1 base and J by 5 bases, with 6 bases between. This CDR3 spans 12 amino acids. CDR3 nucleotide sequence: TGTGCCAGCAGCCAAGTTCCGGACGAGCAGTACTTC. It codes for CASSQVPDEQYF.

The chain has TRBV6-1 and TRBJ2-5; no reliable D call. Germline assignment: CDR1 MNHNS and CDR2 SASEGT. V lost 2 bases, J lost 5 bases, and 3 bases lay in between. The CDR3 contains 11 residues. CDR3 residues: CASSEPETQYF. CDR3 coding DNA: TGTGCCAGCAGTGAACCGGAGACCCAGTACTTC.

As concerns this clone: Compared with germline, one end of the junction differs, possibly owing to a read error. The chain joins TRBV2 to TRBJ1-1; no firm D call. This CDR3 has 15 amino acids. The germline V gene encodes CDR1 SNHLY and CDR2 FYNNEI. CDR3 sequence reads: CASSEGRMESTEAFF. CDR3 bases: TGTGCCAGCAGCGAAGGACGCATGGAGAGCACTGAAGCTTTCTTT.

The V call is TRBV6-6, the J call TRBJ2-4; 7 nucleotides align to TRBD1. J gave up 9 bases and V 8 bases, and 7 bases lay outside the gene matches. CDR1 and CDR2 from the germline V gene are MNHNY and SVGAGI (reference sequence). The CDR3 runs 12 residues. The chain's CDR3 is CASGAPGGIQYF. The CDR3 DNA follows: TGTGCCAGCGGTGCCCCAGGGGGCATTCAGTACTTC.

J is TRBJ2-1 and V is TRBV11-3; weak D call: TRBD2 (7 bases). The CDR3 has 14 amino acids. Germline V gene data show CDR1 as SGHNT and CDR2 as YENEEA. Trimming stripped 5 bases from V and 7 bases from J, with 15 bases between. CDR3 residues: CASSLTGGPNEQFF. For the CDR3, the DNA is TGTGCCAGCAGCCTCACGGGGGGCCCTAATGAGCAGTTCTTC. Combining the CDR3 with reference TRBV11-3 and TRBJ2-1 gives the whole variable domain EAGVVQSPRYKIIEKKQPVAFWCNPISGHNTLYWYLQNLGQGPELLIRYENEEAVDDSQLPKDRFSAERLKGVDSTLKIQPAELGDSAVYLCASSLTGGPNEQFFGPGTRLTVL.

In its sample, this clone was seen once. The chain employs TRBV6-2 or TRBV6-3 and TRBJ2-3; weak D call: TRBD1 (7 bases). Germline CDR1 MNHEY, CDR2 SVGEGT. There are 19 residues in the CDR3. The V end lost 0 bases, the J end lost 0 bases, and 19 bases lay between the germline ends. CDR3 sequence reads: CASSYSSRGEVGSTDTQYF. CDR3 DNA: TGTGCCAGCAGTTACTCGAGCAGGGGGGAAGTCGGGAGCACAGATACGCAGTATTTT.

V is TRBV6-5 and J is TRBJ1-2; 7 bases map to TRBD1. CDR3 size: 14 residues. After removal of 0 bases from V and 8 bases from J, the junction contained 6 bases not matched to a gene. Germline CDR1 and CDR2: MNHEY and SVGAGI. CDR3 region: CASSYSEGAGGYTF. In nucleotides, the CDR3 is TGTGCCAGCAGTTACTCGGAGGGGGCAGGAGGCTACACCTTC.

The rearrangement joins TRBV5-1 to TRBJ1-2; D is possibly TRBD1 (6 bases). Germline CDR1 reads SGHRS; CDR2 reads YFSETQ. CDR3 length: 13 amino acids. Trimming cost V 5 bases and J 7 bases, with 15 bases left between them. The CDR3 DNA reads TGCGCCAGCAGTCCAGGGGAGCCCCTTGGCTACACCTTC. As protein: CASSPGEPLGYTF.

The chain joins TRBV2 to TRBJ2-2, with TRBD1 identical over 7 bases. This CDR3 has 15 amino acids. Germline CDR1 SNHLY, CDR2 FYNNEI. The trim removed 6 bases at V and 3 bases at J, leaving 7 bases unmatched. The CDR3 is CASRDDRAYTGELFF. CDR3 nucleotides: TGTGCCAGCAGGGATGACAGGGCGTACACCGGGGAGCTGTTTTTT. Based on the CDR3 plus reference TRBV2 and TRBJ2-2, the full variable domain is EPEVTQTPSHQVTQMGQEVILRCVPISNHLYFYWYRQILGQKVEFLVSFYNNEISEKSEIFDDQFSVERPDGSNFTLKIRSTKLEDSAMYFCASRDDRAYTGELFFGEGSRLTVL.

The CDR3 protein is CASSSPHRSFTNEQFF. CDR3 bases: TGTGCCAGCAGTTCCCCTCACAGGTCGTTTACTAATGAGCAGTTCTTC. The chain employs TRBV6-2 or TRBV6-3 and TRBJ2-1; TRBD1 might be the D (5 bases). The CDR3 has 16 amino acids. Trimming took off 4 bases at V and 7 bases at J, with 20 bases between the two ends. Germline V gene lookup returns CDR1 MNHEY and CDR2 SVGEGT.

This chain links TRBV10-3 with TRBJ2-1; D not certain. V lost 3 bases to trimming and J lost 6 bases, with 12 bases between them. This CDR3 contains 14 residues. CDR1 is ENHRY and CDR2 is SYGVKD in the germline V gene. CDR3 coding DNA: TGTGCCATCAGTGAAGTAGATATCCCCAATGAGCAGTTCTTC. It encodes CAISEVDIPNEQFF.